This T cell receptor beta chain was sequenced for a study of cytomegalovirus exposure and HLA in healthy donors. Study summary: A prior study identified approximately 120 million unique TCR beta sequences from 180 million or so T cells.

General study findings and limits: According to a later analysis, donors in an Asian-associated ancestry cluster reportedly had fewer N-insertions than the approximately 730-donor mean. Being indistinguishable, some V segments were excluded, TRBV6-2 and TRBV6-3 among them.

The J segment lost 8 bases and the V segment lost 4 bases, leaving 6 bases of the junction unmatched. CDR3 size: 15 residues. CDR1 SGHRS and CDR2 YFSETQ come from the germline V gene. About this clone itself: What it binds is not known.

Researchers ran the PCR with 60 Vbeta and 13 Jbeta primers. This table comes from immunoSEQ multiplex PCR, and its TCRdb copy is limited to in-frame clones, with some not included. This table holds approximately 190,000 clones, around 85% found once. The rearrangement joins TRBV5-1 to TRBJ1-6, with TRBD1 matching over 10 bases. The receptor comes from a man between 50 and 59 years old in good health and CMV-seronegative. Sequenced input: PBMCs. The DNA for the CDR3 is TGCGCCAGCAGCACTGGACAGGGGGGTTATTCACCCCTCCACTTT. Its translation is CASSTGQGGYSPLHF.